This TCR beta chain was observed in a study of blood T cell repertoires in COVID-19 (dated by TCRdb to the early 2020s). Background on the whole study: The collaborator samples originated in the United States, Italy and Spain and spanned the acute and convalescent phases of COVID-19. The material from the prospective study consisted of cDNA or gDNA derived from T cells, B-cell-depleted T cells, or PBMCs. Subjects who had been exposed to COVID-19, were actively infected with it, or had recovered from it provided the deeply sampled blood TCRbeta repertoires that made up the dataset. The repertoires were made available in a free public database intended to serve as a resource for research on the immune response to SARS-CoV-2. The samples were drawn from the first 160 participants of the ongoing ImmuneRACE study and from more than 1,000 subjects provided by 6 global collaborators. Nearly every sample came with metadata listing a de-identified subject ID, COVID-19 status, age in years and sex. Where available, HLA class I and class II types were taken from metadata supplied by the sample provider and were not determined by assay-based typing.

Comment on this clone: No antigen is known for it. No clone much larger than this one lies a single base away; base qualities are absent.

What the study reported, not specific to this receptor: Clinical and demographic metadata were provided uncurated, with the amount varying by source and participant.

Each collaborating institution followed its own protocols to collect whole blood in K2EDTA tubes. For TCRbeta analysis, collaborators shipped samples in one of three forms: frozen whole blood, isolated PBMCs, or DNA extracted from either of those sample types. TCRbeta CDR3 regions were amplified from genomic DNA using the immunoSEQ Assay, a bias-controlled multiplex PCR. The study's processing was this. Nucleated cell counts per sample were estimated from amplification of reference gene primers within the assay. To quantify the absolute abundance of each unique TCRbeta CDR3 rearrangement, sequence reads were collapsed and filtered. For each sample, productive Simpson clonality was calculated by taking the square root of Simpson's diversity index across productive rearrangements. TCRdb mirrors the immuneACCESS table, restricted to in-frame sequences. Some clones are absent from its copies; in checked studies, under half trace to an unresolved V gene, and the reason for the others is unknown. V, J and clone size reflect that table, while D and trimming were determined from the DNA. The sample includes 55,000 to 80,000 clones, with around nine tenths observed a single time. Over 0.8% of the sample rests with the top ten.

The sequenced material came from peripheral blood. This clonotype was obtained from a man between 65 and 80 years old with acute or convalescent COVID-19.

The DNA reads as follows: TGTGCCAGCAGCTCCCAGGCTCAGAGCTCCTACGAGCAGTACTTC. It is translated as CASSSQAQSSYEQYF. Recombination joined TRBV6-5 with TRBJ2-7, with the identity of the D gene unclear. Inclusive of the bounding cysteine and phenylalanine, the CDR3 is 15 residues long. Here the CDR3 DNA is all that survives: 45 bases in frame from base 1. CDR1 and CDR2 were assigned from the germline V gene as MNHEY and SVGAGI. Trimming costs V 6 bases and J 0 bases, and their ends lie 15 bases apart.